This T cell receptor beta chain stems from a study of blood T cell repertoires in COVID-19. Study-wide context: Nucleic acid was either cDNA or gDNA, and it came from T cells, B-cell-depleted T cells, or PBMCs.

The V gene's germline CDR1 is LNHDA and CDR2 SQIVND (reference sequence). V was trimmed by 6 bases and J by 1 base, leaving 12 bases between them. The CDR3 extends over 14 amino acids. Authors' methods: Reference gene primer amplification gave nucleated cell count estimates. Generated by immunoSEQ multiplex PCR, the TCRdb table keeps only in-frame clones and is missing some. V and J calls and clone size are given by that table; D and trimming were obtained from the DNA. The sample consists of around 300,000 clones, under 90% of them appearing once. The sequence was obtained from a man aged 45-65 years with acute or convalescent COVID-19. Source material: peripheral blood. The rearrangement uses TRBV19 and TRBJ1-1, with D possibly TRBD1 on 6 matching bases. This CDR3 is CASRGGQGNTEAFF. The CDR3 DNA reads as TGTGCCAGTAGGGGGGGGCAGGGGAACACTGAAGCTTTCTTT. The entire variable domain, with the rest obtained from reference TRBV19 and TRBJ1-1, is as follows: DGGITQSPKYLFRKEGQNVTLSCEQNLNHDAMYWYRQDPGQGLRLIYYSQIVNDFQKGDIAEGYSVSREKKESFPLTVTSAQKNPTAFYLCASRGGQGNTEAFFGQGTRLTVV.